This paragraph covers one T cell receptor beta chain sequence. CDR3 size: 14 residues. Trimming stripped 8 bases from V and 3 bases from J, with 16 bases between. This record belongs to a study of T cells in Graves' hyperthyroidism and ophthalmopathy. TCR beta CDR3 regions were amplified from RNA. The primer set for the first-round RT-PCR of the TCR CDR3 was HTBI. In TCRdb, the multiplex PCR reads were re-called with MiXCR into one record per CDR3 protein. The sample contains roughly 700,000 distinct CDR3 sequences, roughly 17% of which appear only once. The receptor's source is a man aged 45-60 years with Graves' hyperthyroidism. This rearrangement joins TRBV12-3 or TRBV12-4 to TRBJ1-2; D remains ambiguous. Sequencing was performed on blood. The CDR3 sequence is CASRRTGKDYGYTF. In nucleotides, the CDR3 is TGTGCCAGCCGTCGGACGGGAAAGGACTATGGCTACACCTTC.